The sequence of this TCR beta chain was determined in a study of blood T cell repertoires in COVID-19. Study-level background: Samples representing acute and convalescent COVID-19 were sourced from the United States, Italy and Spain.

Original methodology: Amplification of reference gene primers provided the estimated nucleated cell counts. TCRdb's copy holds only in-frame clones and misses some; the assay was immunoSEQ multiplex PCR. The D gene and trimming were derived from the DNA, and the V and J assignments and clone size from that table. The data contain about 260,000 clones, approximately 85% of them singletons. This CDR3 has 15 residues. J lost 8 bases, V lost 0 bases, and 7 bases had no gene match. Germline lookup yields CDR1 MNHNS and CDR2 SASEGT. This sequence was found in a human donor in a cohort sampled during active COVID-19. The V and J genes are TRBV6-1 and TRBJ1-2; 9 nucleotides agree with TRBD1. The sample was peripheral blood. CDR3 bases: TGTGCCAGCAGTGAAGCGTTACAGGGGGCTGGAGGCTACACCTTC. Residues: CASSEALQGAGGYTF.